Included here is one T cell receptor (beta chain) sequence, with context. Its binding antigen is unknown. Base quality data are lacking; no much larger clone is found one base away. This specimen comes from a study of identical twins (dated by TCRdb to the mid-2010s). The study in broad terms: To test whether fetal clonotypes persist, this study deep-sequenced TCR alpha and beta repertoires from monozygotic twins, from unrelated adults of various ages, and from cord blood. To rule out contamination, the twin experiments were replicated at different times with different library preparation protocols. General study outcomes and caveats: Abundant cord blood beta clonotypes carried fewer insertions; young adult naive repertoires showed a weaker similar trend, while memory repertoires showed none. Because the same donors could not be followed over many years, the conclusions relied on cross-sectional statistical analysis. Compared with coincidental sharing between unrelated individuals, out-of-frame TCR alpha sequences shared between twins had an excess of sequences with low generation probability. Invariant T cells such as MAIT and iNKT could partly confound zero-insertion analyses, though diverse VJ usage argued against this for most clonotypes. Excess twin sharing in beta out-of-frame sequences was weaker because fewer shared sequences lowered the signal-to-noise ratio. Recombination models systematically underestimated out-of-frame TCR alpha sharing in monozygotic twins but agreed with sharing between unrelated individuals.

According to the germline V gene, CDR1 reads SGHRS and CDR2 reads YFSETQ. Inclusive of the bounding cysteine and phenylalanine, the CDR3 is 18 residues long. Kept here is only the CDR3 DNA, which spans 54 bases and is read in frame from base 1. After removal of 2 bases from V and 3 bases from J, the junction retains 9 bases not matched to a gene. Only healthy Caucasian donors were included. The twin cohort consisted of three pairs of female monozygotic twins, all aged roughly 18 to 30 years. CD4+ and CD8+ T cell populations were isolated with positive isolation kits from Invitrogen. Library construction relied on 5' RACE. TCRdb names Illumina HiSeq 2000 as the instrument used. Template switching introduced a universal primer binding site; the final cDNA contained a unique molecular identifier, enabling accurate counting of TCR cDNA molecules. Specific primers in the conserved constant-segment region were used to synthesize first-strand cDNA for the TCR alpha and beta chains. To control for contamination, every cDNA library was double barcoded, receiving both a SMART-Mk sample barcode and Illumina barcodes. TruSeq adapter sequences and Illumina sample barcodes were added in two successive PCR steps. TCR alpha and beta cDNA libraries were sequenced on the Illumina HiSeq platform with custom primers. Per the source publication's procedure: Raw reads were processed with MiGEC to extract unique molecular identifiers, and MiXCR was used to determine CDR3 positions. For each individual, recombination models were inferred using an EM algorithm with the repgenHMM and IGoR tools. Shared clonotypes were analyzed with the tcR package in R, and sharing was normalized by the product of cloneset sizes. Out-of-frame nonproductive sequences were analyzed to study raw recombination free of thymic and clonal selection effects. TCRdb handled the public reads itself, with Q25 trimming in fastp and clone calling in MiXCR, and kept productive beta chains. Rows with a matching CDR3 protein are joined into one entry that keeps the most common DNA and genes. The V and J calls and clone size come from TCRdb's table, not from the authors' own analysis. Across this sample there are 540,000 or so distinct CDR3 sequences, with around 24% seen only once. Together, the top ten hold about 0.5% of the sample.

This same sample was also taken into another study, of yellow fever vaccine responses in identical twins. Taken from the second paper: According to the authors, in identical twins the way T cells responded to vaccination appeared partly convergent and partly personalized. In identical twins, the study followed T cell clones that responded to the vaccine with precision.

The chain joins TRBV5-1 to TRBJ2-1; 12 bases in the middle match TRBD2. This receptor was obtained from a woman under 30 in good health. The source material was CD4+ T cells sorted from blood. The bases read TGCGCCAGCAGCTTTTACAGGACTAGCGGGGTAATCTACAATGAGCAGTTCTTC. This sequence encodes CASSFYRTSGVIYNEQFF.